Here is one T cell receptor beta chain with its context. Its antigen is not known. V was clipped by 5 bases and J by 9 bases, with 23 bases between them. Germline assignment: CDR1 SGHVS and CDR2 FQNEAQ. CDR3 length: 17 residues. The data stem from a study of T cell responses to AZD1222 COVID-19 vaccine. Findings of the study overall: Unmutated regions of variants are reportedly targeted by nearly half of spike-specific TCRs. Repertoire sampling occurred only after the peak T cell response.

TCRdb's table, derived via immunoSEQ multiplex PCR, lists solely in-frame clones and lacks some. The sample carries 150,000 to 170,000 clones, 90% recorded once. This chain connects TRBV7-8 to TRBJ1-6; no clear D. This clonotype was sampled from an adult in good health. Sequences were derived from peripheral blood, sampled on day 0 of AZD1222 vaccination. Here the CDR3 reads CASSPAAQAQWGSPLHF. Here the CDR3 DNA reads TGTGCCAGCAGCCCCGCGGCCCAGGCTCAATGGGGTTCACCCCTCCACTTT.